This T cell receptor beta chain was identified in a study of cytomegalovirus exposure and HLA in healthy donors. Germline V lookup: CDR1 MDHEN, CDR2 SYDVKM. This CDR3 is 16 amino acids long. The V gene end was trimmed by 2 bases and the J gene end by 6 bases; junction bases not matched to a gene: 6. Worth noting for this clone: As yet, its antigen is unknown.

Study-level findings and limits: Altogether, 164 TCR beta chains were recorded as cytomegalovirus-associated. The likely origin of a cluster of highly shared sequence variants was a sequencing artifact. In a later analysis, specific HLA alleles were associated with 15,000 to 20,000 TCR beta sequences at a 0.05 false discovery rate.

PCR was performed using 60 Vbeta and 13 Jbeta primers. Generated by immunoSEQ multiplex PCR, the TCRdb table keeps only in-frame clones and is missing some. The table records 150,000 to 200,000 clones, over 60% of them present only once. Sequenced material: PBMCs. This chain links TRBV28 with TRBJ2-1, with 11 bases matching TRBD2. The receptor's source is a girl aged 10 to 17 in good health and CMV-seronegative. CDR3 nucleotide sequence: TGTGCCAGCAGTTTACTAGCGGGGGGTCTCTTCAATGAGCAGTTCTTC. Translated, it gives CASSLLAGGLFNEQFF.